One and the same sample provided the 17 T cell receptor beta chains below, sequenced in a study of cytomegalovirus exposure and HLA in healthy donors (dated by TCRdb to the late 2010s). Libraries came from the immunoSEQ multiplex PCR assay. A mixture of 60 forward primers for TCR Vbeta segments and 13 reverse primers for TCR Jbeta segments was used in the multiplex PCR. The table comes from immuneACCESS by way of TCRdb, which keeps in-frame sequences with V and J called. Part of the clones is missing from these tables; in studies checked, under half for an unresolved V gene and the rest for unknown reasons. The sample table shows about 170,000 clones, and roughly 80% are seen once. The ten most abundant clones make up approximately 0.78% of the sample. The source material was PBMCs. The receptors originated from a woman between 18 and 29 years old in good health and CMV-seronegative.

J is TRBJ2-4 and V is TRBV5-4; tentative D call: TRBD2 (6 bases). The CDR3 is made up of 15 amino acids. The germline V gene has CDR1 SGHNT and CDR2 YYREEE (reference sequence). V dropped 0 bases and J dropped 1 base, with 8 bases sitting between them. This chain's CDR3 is CASSLAAGAKNIQYF. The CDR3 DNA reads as TGTGCCAGCAGCTTGGCCGCGGGGGCCAAAAACATTCAGTACTTC.

The CDR3: CASSLGYRVNPDTQYF. The CDR3 DNA sequence: TGCGCCAGCAGCTTGGGTTACAGGGTTAACCCAGATACGCAGTATTTT. The gene calls are TRBV5-1 and TRBJ2-3, with D maybe TRBD1 (6 bases). Germline V gene sequence: CDR1 SGHRS, CDR2 YFSETQ. V was trimmed by 0 bases and J by 4 bases, leaving 15 bases between them. This CDR3 has 16 amino acids.

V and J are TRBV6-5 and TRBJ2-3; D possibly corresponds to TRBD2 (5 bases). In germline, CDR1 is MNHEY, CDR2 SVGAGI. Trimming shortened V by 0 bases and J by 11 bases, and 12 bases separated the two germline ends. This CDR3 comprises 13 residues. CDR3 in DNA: TGTGCCAGCAGTTACTCAGACTACGAGGGGCAGTATTTT. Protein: CASSYSDYEGQYF.

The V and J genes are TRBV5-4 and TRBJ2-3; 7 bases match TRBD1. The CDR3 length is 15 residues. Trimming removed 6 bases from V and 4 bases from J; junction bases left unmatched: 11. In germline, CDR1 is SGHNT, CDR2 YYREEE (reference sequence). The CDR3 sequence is CASTDRVAMSDTQYF. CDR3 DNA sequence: TGTGCCAGCACTGACAGGGTCGCTATGTCAGATACGCAGTATTTT.

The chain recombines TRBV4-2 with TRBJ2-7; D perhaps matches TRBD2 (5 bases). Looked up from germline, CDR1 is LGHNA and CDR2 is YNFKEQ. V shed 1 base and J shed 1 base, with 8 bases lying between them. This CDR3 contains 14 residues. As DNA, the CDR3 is TGTGCCAGCAGCCAAGGAGGGCAATCCTACGAGCAGTACTTC. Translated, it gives CASSQGGQSYEQYF.

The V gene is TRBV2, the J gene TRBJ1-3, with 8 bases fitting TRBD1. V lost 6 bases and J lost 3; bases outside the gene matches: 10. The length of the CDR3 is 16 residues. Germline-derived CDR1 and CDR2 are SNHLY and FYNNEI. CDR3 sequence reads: CASRKNRGTSGNTIYF. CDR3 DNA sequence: TGTGCCAGCAGGAAAAACAGGGGGACCAGTGGAAACACCATATATTTT.

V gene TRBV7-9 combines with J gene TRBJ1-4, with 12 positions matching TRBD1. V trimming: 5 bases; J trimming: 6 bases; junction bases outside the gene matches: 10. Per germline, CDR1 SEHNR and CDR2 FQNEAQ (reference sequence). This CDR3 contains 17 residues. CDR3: CASSDPGTGGYDEKLFF. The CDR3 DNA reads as TGTGCCAGCAGCGATCCCGGGACAGGGGGCTACGATGAAAAACTGTTTTTT. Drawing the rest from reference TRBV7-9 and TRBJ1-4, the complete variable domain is DTGVSQNPRHKITKRGQNVTFRCDPISEHNRLYWYRQTLGQGPEFLTYFQNEAQLEKSRLLSDRFSAERPKGSFSTLEIQRTEQGDSAMYLCASSDPGTGGYDEKLFFGSGTQLSVL.

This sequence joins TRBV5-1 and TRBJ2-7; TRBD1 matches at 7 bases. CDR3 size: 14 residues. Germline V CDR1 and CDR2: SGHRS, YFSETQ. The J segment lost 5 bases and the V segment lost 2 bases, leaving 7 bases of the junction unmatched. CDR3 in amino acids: CASSFRQGRDEQYF. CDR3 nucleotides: TGCGCCAGCAGCTTCCGACAGGGAAGGGACGAGCAGTACTTC.

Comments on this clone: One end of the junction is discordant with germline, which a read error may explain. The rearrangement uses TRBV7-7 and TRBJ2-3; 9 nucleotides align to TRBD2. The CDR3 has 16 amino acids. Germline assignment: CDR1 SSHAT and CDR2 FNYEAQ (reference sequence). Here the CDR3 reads CASSLGIAGVADTQYF. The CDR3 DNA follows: TGTGCTAGCAGCTTAGGAATAGCGGGAGTGGCAGATACGCAGTATTTT.

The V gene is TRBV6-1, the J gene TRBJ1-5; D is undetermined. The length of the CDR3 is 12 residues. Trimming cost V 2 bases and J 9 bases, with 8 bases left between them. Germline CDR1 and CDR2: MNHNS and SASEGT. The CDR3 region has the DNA TGTGCCAGCAGTGAATGGCTCCGGCCCCAGCATTTT. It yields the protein CASSEWLRPQHF.

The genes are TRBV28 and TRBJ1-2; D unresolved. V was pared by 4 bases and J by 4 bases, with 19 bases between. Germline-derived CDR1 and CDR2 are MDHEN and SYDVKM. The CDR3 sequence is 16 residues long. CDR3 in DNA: TGTGCCAGCAGTTATACTGGTGAGGGCACCTCCTATGGCTACACCTTC. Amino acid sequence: CASSYTGEGTSYGYTF.

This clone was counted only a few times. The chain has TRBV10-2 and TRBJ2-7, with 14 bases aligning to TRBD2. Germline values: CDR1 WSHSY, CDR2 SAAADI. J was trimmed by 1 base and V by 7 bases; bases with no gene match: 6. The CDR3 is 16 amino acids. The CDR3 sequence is CASTGLAGEGSYEQYF. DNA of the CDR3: TGCGCCAGCACGGGACTAGCGGGAGAAGGGTCCTACGAGCAGTACTTC.

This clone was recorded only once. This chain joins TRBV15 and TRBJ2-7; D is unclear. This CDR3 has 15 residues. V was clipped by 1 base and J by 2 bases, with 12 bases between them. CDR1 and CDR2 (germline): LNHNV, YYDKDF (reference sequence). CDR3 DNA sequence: TGTGCCACCAGCAGAGGTCGCAGTCTTACCTACGAGCAGTACTTC. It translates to CATSRGRSLTYEQYF.

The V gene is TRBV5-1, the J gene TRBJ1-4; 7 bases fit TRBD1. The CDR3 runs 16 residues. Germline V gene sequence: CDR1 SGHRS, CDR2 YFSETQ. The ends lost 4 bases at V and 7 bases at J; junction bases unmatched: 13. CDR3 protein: CASSRGTVSDLEKLFF. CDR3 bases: TGCGCCAGCAGCCGGGGGACAGTCTCCGATCTTGAAAAACTGTTTTTT.

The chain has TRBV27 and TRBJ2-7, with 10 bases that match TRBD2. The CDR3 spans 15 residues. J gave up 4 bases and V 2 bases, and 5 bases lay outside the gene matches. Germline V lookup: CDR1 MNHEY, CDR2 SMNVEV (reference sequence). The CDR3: CASSLKLAGIYEQYF. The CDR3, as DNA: TGTGCCAGCAGTTTAAAACTAGCGGGAATATACGAGCAGTACTTC.

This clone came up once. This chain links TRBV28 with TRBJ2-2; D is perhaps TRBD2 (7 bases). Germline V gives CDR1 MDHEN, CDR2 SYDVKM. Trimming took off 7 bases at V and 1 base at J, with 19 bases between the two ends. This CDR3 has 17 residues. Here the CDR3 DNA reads TGTGCCAGCATCATAAGTAGGGGGAGGGGGAACACCGGGGAGCTGTTTTTT. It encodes CASIISRGRGNTGELFF.

The CDR3 region is CASRAGGGHEQYF. The CDR3 DNA sequence: TGTGCCAGCAGAGCAGGGGGCGGGCACGAGCAGTACTTC. The chain recombines TRBV6-1 with TRBJ2-7, with 8 nucleotides matching TRBD1. V lost 6 bases and J lost 5; bases outside the gene matches: 6. Per the germline V gene, CDR1 is MNHNS and CDR2 is SASEGT. CDR3 length equals 13 residues.